This TCR beta chain was profiled in a study of spatial heterogeneity in lung cancer. Germline V lookup: CDR1 SGHRS, CDR2 YFSETQ. Trimming took 1 base from V and 9 from J, leaving 13 bases between them. The CDR3 totals 14 residues. This clonotype counts as medium-sized (0.01 to 0.1%). Time point in this sample: sample taken at primary tumor resection. Whole RNA, isolated from tumor, nontumor lung or frozen PBMC, was sequenced without prior sorting. TCRdb fed the 5' RACE reads into MiXCR, producing one record per CDR3 protein. The table has roughly 16,000 distinct CDR3 sequences, about a fifth seen once; the top ten hold 15% to 20%.

The material was PBMCs, obtained at surgery. The V call is TRBV5-1, the J call TRBJ1-4; no clear D. The receptor was isolated from a female donor with early-stage non-small cell lung cancer. Here the CDR3 reads CASSLTQSRKKLFF. CDR3 DNA sequence: TGCGCCAGCAGCTTGACACAGTCCAGGAAAAAACTGTTTTTT. The full variable domain, with the rest looked up from reference TRBV5-1 and TRBJ1-4, is KAGVTQTPRYLIKTRGQQVTLSCSPISGHRSVSWYQQTPGQGLQFLFEYFSETQRNKGNFPGRFSGRQFSNSRSEMNVSTLELGDSALYLCASSLTQSRKKLFFGSGTQLSVL.